Below, 9 T cell receptor beta chains from the same sample are listed, as sequenced in a study of Graves' ophthalmopathy and Graves' hyperthyroidism. Amplification from RNA transcripts yielded the TCR beta CDR3 regions. First-round RT-PCR with HTBI primers preceded a second-round multiplex PCR. TCRdb used MiXCR to reprocess the multiplex PCR reads, holding one entry per CDR3 protein. The data show 650,000 to 800,000 distinct CDR3 sequences, about 40% seen once. The sample comprised peripheral blood. The source is an adult man with Graves' ophthalmopathy.

This clonotype was observed at least ten times. The chain is built from TRBV6-6 and TRBJ1-2, with TRBD1 identical over 8 bases. The V gene end was trimmed by 4 bases and the J gene end by 1 base; junction bases not matched to a gene: 17. CDR3 length: 19 residues. Germline CDR1 and CDR2: MNHNY and SVGAGI (reference sequence). CDR3 nucleotide sequence: TGTGCCAGCAGTTCCTCGTCTGGACAGGGAAGAACGGTTAACTATGGCTACACCTTC. Translation gives CASSSSSGQGRTVNYGYTF.

The chain uses TRBV12-3 or TRBV12-4 and TRBJ1-3, with a possible D match to TRBD1 (5 bases). This CDR3 spans 17 amino acids. V was trimmed by 0 bases and J by 0 bases, leaving 12 bases between them. The CDR3 DNA sequence: TGTGCCAGCAGTTTAGCGCTCGGGACTTTCTCTGGAAACACCATATATTTT. Amino acid sequence: CASSLALGTFSGNTIYF.

This clonotype was recorded many times. This rearrangement joins TRBV7-8 to TRBJ2-5; 9 nucleotides match TRBD2. The CDR3 covers 15 residues. Per the germline V gene, CDR1 is SGHVS and CDR2 is FQNEAQ. Losses at the gene ends were 4 bases for V and 5 bases for J; bases not matched to a gene: 8. The CDR3 protein is CASSSAGGLRETQYF. CDR3 in DNA: TGTGCCAGCAGCTCAGCGGGGGGCCTGCGGGAGACCCAGTACTTC.

As to this clonotype: A much larger clone lies one base from this, so it may be a read error. The chain links TRBV15 to TRBJ1-2; D unclear. The CDR3 has 13 amino acids. Germline V gene data show CDR1 as LNHNV and CDR2 as YYDKDF (reference sequence). Trimming shortened V by 5 bases and J by 8 bases, and 15 bases separated the two germline ends. The CDR3 region is CATSAKGGNGYTF. The CDR3 DNA reads as TGTGCCACCAGCGCCAAAGGAGGAAACGGCTACACCTTC.

Concerning this clonotype: This sequence may be a read error, since a much larger clone differs from it by one base. The chain links TRBV20-1 to TRBJ1-6, with 7 bases lining up with TRBD1. The V gene end was trimmed by 3 bases and the J gene end by 3 bases; junction bases not matched to a gene: 14. There are 18 residues in the CDR3. The germline gives CDR1 DFQATT, CDR2 SNEGSKA (reference sequence). The CDR3 loop is CSASDRDSIQYYNSPLHF. The CDR3 DNA sequence: TGCAGTGCTAGCGATAGGGACAGCATTCAGTACTATAATTCACCCCTCCACTTT.

The table lists this clonotype with many counts. The chain is built from TRBV5-1 and TRBJ1-3; D is ambiguous. The length of the CDR3 is 15 residues. CDR1 is SGHRS and CDR2 is YFSETQ in the germline V gene. The V gene lost 4 bases and the J gene lost 4 bases, with 15 bases spanning the gap. The CDR3 DNA follows: TGCGCCAGCAGCCGCGGTGAGGGTACGGGAAACACCATATATTTT. Amino acid sequence: CASSRGEGTGNTIYF.

This clonotype has ten or more counts. The genes are TRBV29-1 and TRBJ2-2; perhaps TRBD2 as D (5 bases). The CDR3 sequence is 11 residues long. Trimming removed 4 bases at V and 6 bases at J, with 6 bases between. From germline, CDR1 is SQVTM and CDR2 ANQGSEA. The CDR3 loop reads CSVVRAGELFF. In DNA form, the CDR3 reads TGCAGCGTTGTGAGGGCCGGGGAGCTGTTTTTT.

The J gene is TRBJ2-6, the V gene TRBV15; D perhaps matches TRBD2 (5 bases). Germline loops: CDR1 LNHNV, CDR2 YYDKDF (reference sequence). This CDR3 has 17 residues. V lost 3 bases to trimming and J lost 0 bases, with 12 bases between them. In DNA, the CDR3 is TGTGCCACCAGCAGTAGGTCCGCGGGCTCTGGGGCCAACGTCCTGACTTTC. It codes for CATSSRSAGSGANVLTF.

J is TRBJ1-6 and V is TRBV12-3 or TRBV12-4; 9 bases are shared with TRBD1. This CDR3 spans 14 amino acids. V lost 5 bases and J lost 9; bases outside the gene matches: 5. The CDR3 here is CASSRGQGTSPLHF. CDR3 in DNA: TGTGCCAGCAGTAGGGGACAGGGTACTTCACCCCTCCACTTT.